This T cell receptor beta chain derives from a study of T cell repertoires in cytomegalovirus infection. CDR3 size: 13 residues. Trimming removed 5 bases at V and 3 bases at J, with 10 bases between. Germline V gene sequence: CDR1 SGHTA, CDR2 FQGNSA. This clonotype was counted many times. Using its own MiXCR run on the reads, TCRdb lists one record per CDR3 protein. The profile shows 200,000 to 300,000 distinct CDR3 sequences, approximately 13% of them singletons. The sequence derives from a human donor in good health (CMV status not recorded). Some clones in this sample may be carry-over from other donors' samples. The rearrangement links TRBV7-2 to TRBJ1-1; D is perhaps TRBD1 (6 bases). The sequencing sample was made of PBMCs. The chain's CDR3 is CASSKDSYTEAFF. The CDR3 DNA reads as TGTGCCAGCAGCAAGGACAGCTACACTGAAGCTTTCTTT.